This T cell receptor (beta chain) comes out of a study of T cell responses to AZD1222 COVID-19 vaccine (dated by TCRdb to about 2021). For the wider study: AZD1222 recipients given second doses at about 4 weeks or at about 12 weeks were pooled, since spike-specific TCR depth and breadth were not found to differ between the two schedules. A total of 240 or so trial participants underwent TCR sequencing, of whom around 210 had received two doses of AZD1222 and approximately 25 had received two doses of the MenACWY control vaccine. Trial participants were enrolled by age into subgroups of 18-55, 56-69 and 70-plus years, and 148, 28 and 57 TCR-sequenced participants, respectively, were included in these subgroups.

Unmatched junction bases come to 9, with V trimmed by 6 bases and J by 3 bases. From the cysteine through the phenylalanine, the CDR3 covers 16 amino acids. The kept DNA is CDR3 alone, 48 bases in frame from the first base. From a lookup of the germline V gene (reference sequence), CDR1 and CDR2 are LNHDA and SQIVND. The CDR3 regions of human TCRbeta chains were subjected to immunosequencing. On the authors' methods: TCRs in the repertoires were matched against a reference library of SARS-CoV-2-specific TCRs that had been generated with the MIRA antigen-specificity platform. Breadth was defined as the fraction of unique TCRs that were SARS-CoV-2-associated. Depth was defined as the fraction of total T cells that were SARS-CoV-2-associated. Using the MIRA data, each spike-specific TCR was mapped to the spike region that the TCR reacts to and placed in a CD4 or CD8 class. Log10-transformed breadth and depth values were compared by one-way ANOVA with Sidak's multiple comparisons tests. In TCRdb, the immuneACCESS table is reduced to in-frame sequences with V and J assigned. These tables do not hold every clone; where another copy was compared, an unresolved V gene accounts for under half, and the others remain unexplained. The D gene and trimming were derived from the DNA, and the V and J assignments and clone size from that table. For this sample there are around 100,000 clones; 85% to 90% appear just once. The biggest ten clones account for approximately 16% of the sample.

The time point label of this sample denotes: baseline before first vaccination. Vaccinee samples were obtained from the UK trials COV001 and COV002, which included a single-blind randomized controlled phase 2/3 trial of AZD1222 (ChAdOx1 nCoV-19) in healthy adults. For TCRbeta chain sequencing, PBMC samples from trial participants were taken at day 0 and at day 28 after the second dose. Broad study findings and their caveats: The 56-69-year group was small, and its depth increase did not reach significance, likely because of low power. Only five to seven AZD1222 recipients were SARS-CoV-2 seropositive at baseline, limiting conclusions about previously exposed vaccinees. Spike-specific TCR breadth and depth rose significantly after two AZD1222 doses compared with day 0 and with MenACWY recipients. Because no samples from the day 14 peak response were available, repertoires could be characterized only after the peak T cell response. Reportedly, almost half of the unique spike-specific TCRs recognized epitopes lying outside the regions that are mutated in the B.1.351 and B.1.1.7 variants. The whole spike protein was spanned by vaccine-associated CD4 TCRs, and dominant responses were seen in regions 160-218 and 743-854. Participants were mostly white British, with more females than males. The authors suggested clonal diversity may have been underestimated.

As to this clone: The antigen it recognizes is unknown. No base quality information exists; no much larger clone differs at one position.

The TCR comes from an adult in good health. This chain joins TRBV19 to TRBJ2-1, with 9 bases aligning to TRBD2. The specimen comprised peripheral blood, sampled on day 0 of AZD1222 vaccination. The DNA reads TGTGCCAGTAGACCCTCCCGTAGCGGGGGCTACAATGAGCAGTTCTTC. Translated, it gives CASRPSRSGGYNEQFF. The full variable domain, with segments outside the CDR3 supplied by the reference TRBV19 and TRBJ2-1 proteins, appears as DGGITQSPKYLFRKEGQNVTLSCEQNLNHDAMYWYRQDPGQGLRLIYYSQIVNDFQKGDIAEGYSVSREKKESFPLTVTSAQKNPTAFYLCASRPSRSGGYNEQFFGPGTRLTVL.